This note documents a single TCR beta chain sequence. Other DNA variants within this sample encode the same CDR3. Trimming took 8 bases from V and 3 from J; bases not matched to a gene: 7. CDR1 and CDR2 (germline): SNHLY, FYNNEI. The CDR3 is made up of 13 amino acids. This sample is part of a study of blood T cell repertoires in COVID-19. Study-level background: The analysed material was cDNA or gDNA that came from T cells, B-cell-depleted T cells, or PBMCs.

Authors' methods: Cell counts per sample came from amplifying reference gene primers. Only in-frame clones appear in the TCRdb table, and some are missing; sequencing was by immunoSEQ multiplex PCR. For V, J and clone size, that table is used; D and trimming come from the DNA. In the table there are under 450,000 clones, roughly 90% of which are singletons. Participant ages covered about 18 to 89 years across about two dozen US areas. Sequenced input: PBMCs or T cells enriched from blood (not recorded which). The chain employs TRBV2 and TRBJ2-7, with 7 nucleotides matching TRBD1. This receptor was obtained from a woman between 25 and 40 years old who had recovered from COVID-19. CDR3 sequence (DNA): TGTGCCAGCTCCCCCGGGACAGTCTACGAGCAGTACTTC. Translating gives CASSPGTVYEQYF. The full variable domain, in which reference TRBV2 and TRBJ2-7 provide the parts outside the CDR3, is EPEVTQTPSHQVTQMGQEVILRCVPISNHLYFYWYRQILGQKVEFLVSFYNNEISEKSEIFDDQFSVERPDGSNFTLKIRSTKLEDSAMYFCASSPGTVYEQYFGPGTRLTVT.